This entry features one T cell receptor (beta chain) sequence. This record comes from a study of blood T cell repertoires in COVID-19. The assay was immunoSEQ multiplex PCR, and TCRdb's table has in-frame clones only and misses some. The repertoire holds 130,000 to 150,000 clones, about 89% seen once, with under 7.5% in the top ten. CDR1 and CDR2 from the germline V gene are SGHRS and YFSETQ. Trimming pared 8 bases from V and 7 bases from J, leaving 18 bases between. This CDR3 has 14 residues. This TCR came from an older man with acute or convalescent COVID-19. The chain employs TRBV5-1 and TRBJ1-4; perhaps TRBD1 as D (6 bases). Sequenced input: peripheral blood. The DNA for the CDR3 is TGCGCCAGTCGTTCAGGGTTAGGGGGTGAAAAACTGTTTTTT. Encoded protein: CASRSGLGGEKLFF. The whole variable domain, remainder taken from reference TRBV5-1 and TRBJ1-4, is KAGVTQTPRYLIKTRGQQVTLSCSPISGHRSVSWYQQTPGQGLQFLFEYFSETQRNKGNFPGRFSGRQFSNSRSEMNVSTLELGDSALYLCASRSGLGGEKLFFGSGTQLSVL.